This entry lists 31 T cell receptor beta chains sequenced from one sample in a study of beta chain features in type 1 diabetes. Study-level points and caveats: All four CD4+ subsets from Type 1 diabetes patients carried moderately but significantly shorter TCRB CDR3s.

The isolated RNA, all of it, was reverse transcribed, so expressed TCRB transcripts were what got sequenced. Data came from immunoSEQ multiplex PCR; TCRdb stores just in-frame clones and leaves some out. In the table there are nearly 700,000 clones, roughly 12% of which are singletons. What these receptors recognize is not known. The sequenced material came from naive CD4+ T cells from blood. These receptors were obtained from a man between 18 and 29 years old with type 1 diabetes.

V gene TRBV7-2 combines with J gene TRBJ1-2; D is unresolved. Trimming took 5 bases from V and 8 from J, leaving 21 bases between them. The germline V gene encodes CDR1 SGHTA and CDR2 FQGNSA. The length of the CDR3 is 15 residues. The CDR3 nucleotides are TGTGCCAGCAGCCCCTCGGAGGCAGGAATTAGCGGCTACACCTTC. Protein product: CASSPSEAGISGYTF.

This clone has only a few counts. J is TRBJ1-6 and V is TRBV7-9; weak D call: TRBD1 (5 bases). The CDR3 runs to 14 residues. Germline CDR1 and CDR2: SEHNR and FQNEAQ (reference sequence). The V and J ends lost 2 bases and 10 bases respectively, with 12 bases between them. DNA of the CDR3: TGTGCCAGCAGCTTAACCGGGGGTGAATCACCCCTCCACTTT. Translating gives CASSLTGGESPLHF.

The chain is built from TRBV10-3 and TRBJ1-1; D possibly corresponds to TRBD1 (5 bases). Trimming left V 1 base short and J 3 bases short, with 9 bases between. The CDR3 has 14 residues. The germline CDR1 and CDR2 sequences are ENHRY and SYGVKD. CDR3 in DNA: TGTGCCATCAGTGAGTGGGGGGTGGACACTGAAGCTTTCTTT. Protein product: CAISEWGVDTEAFF.

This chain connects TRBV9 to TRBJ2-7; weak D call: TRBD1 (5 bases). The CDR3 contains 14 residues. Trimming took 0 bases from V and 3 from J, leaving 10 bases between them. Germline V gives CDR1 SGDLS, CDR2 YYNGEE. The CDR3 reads CASSVGGADYEQYF. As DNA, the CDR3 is TGTGCCAGCAGCGTAGGGGGCGCCGACTACGAGCAGTACTTC.

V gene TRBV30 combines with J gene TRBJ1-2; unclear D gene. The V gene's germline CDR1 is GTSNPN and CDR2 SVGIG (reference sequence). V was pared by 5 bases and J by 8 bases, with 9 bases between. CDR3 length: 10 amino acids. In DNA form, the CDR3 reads TGTGCCTGGGGTCGGATAGGCTACACCTTC. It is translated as CAWGRIGYTF.

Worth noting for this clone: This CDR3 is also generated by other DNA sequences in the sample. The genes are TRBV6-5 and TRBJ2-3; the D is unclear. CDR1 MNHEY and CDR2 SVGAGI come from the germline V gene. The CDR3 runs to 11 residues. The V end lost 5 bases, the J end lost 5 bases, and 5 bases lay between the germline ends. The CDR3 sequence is CASSRGDTQYF. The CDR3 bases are TGTGCCAGCAGTCGAGGAGATACGCAGTATTTT.

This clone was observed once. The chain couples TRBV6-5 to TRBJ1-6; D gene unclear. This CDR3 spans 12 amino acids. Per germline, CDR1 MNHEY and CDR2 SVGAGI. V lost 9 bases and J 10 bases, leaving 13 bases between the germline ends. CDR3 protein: CASSRGRSPLHF. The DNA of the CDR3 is TGTGCCAGTTCGCGGGGTCGCTCACCCCTCCACTTT.

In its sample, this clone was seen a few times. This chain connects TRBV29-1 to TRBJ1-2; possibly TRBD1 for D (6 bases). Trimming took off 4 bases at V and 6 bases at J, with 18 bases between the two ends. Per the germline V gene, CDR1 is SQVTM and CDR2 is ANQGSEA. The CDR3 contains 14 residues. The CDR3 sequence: CSVARTRTENGYTF. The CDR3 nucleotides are TGCAGCGTTGCCAGGACGCGGACAGAGAATGGCTACACCTTC.

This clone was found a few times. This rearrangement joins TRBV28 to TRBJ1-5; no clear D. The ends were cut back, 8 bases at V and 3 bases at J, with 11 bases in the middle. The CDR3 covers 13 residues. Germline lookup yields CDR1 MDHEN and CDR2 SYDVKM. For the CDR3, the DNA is TGTGCCAGCGGATACAGCGTCAATCAGCCCCAGCATTTT. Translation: CASGYSVNQPQHF.

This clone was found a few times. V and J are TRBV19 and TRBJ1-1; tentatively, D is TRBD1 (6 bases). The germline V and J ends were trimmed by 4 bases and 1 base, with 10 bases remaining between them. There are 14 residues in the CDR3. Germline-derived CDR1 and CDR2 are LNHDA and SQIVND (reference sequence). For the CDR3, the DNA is TGTGCCAGTAGTACCCTGACAGGGAACACTGAAGCTTTCTTT. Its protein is CASSTLTGNTEAFF.

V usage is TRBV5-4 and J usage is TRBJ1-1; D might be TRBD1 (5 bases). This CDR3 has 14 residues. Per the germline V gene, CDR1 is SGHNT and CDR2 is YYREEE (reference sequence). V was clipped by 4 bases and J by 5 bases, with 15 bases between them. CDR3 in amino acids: CASSGMGVGTEAFF. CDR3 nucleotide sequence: TGTGCCAGCAGCGGGATGGGGGTTGGGACTGAAGCTTTCTTT. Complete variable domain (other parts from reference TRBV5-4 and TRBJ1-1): ETGVTQSPTHLIKTRGQQVTLRCSSQSGHNTVSWYQQALGQGPQFIFQYYREEENGRGNFPPRFSGLQFPNYSSELNVNALELDDSALYLCASSGMGVGTEAFFGQGTRLTVV.

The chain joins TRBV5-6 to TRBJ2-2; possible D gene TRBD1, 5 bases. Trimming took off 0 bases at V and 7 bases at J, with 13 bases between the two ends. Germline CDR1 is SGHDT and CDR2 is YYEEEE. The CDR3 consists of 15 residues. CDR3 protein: CASSLAGQGGGELFF. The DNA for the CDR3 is TGTGCCAGCAGCTTGGCCGGGCAGGGCGGCGGGGAGCTGTTTTTT.

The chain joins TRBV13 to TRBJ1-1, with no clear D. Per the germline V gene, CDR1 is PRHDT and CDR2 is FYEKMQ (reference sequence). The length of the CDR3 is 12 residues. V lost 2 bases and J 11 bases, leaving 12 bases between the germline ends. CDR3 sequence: CASSLTRLGAFF. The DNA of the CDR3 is TGTGCCAGCAGCTTAACAAGGCTGGGTGCTTTCTTT.

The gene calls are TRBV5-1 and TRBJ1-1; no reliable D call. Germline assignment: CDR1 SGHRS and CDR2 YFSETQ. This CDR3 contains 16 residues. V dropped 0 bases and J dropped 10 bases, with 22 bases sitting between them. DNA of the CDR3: TGCGCCAGCAGCTTGGTGGTGTCAGCTGGCCGGTCCTCAGCTTTCTTT. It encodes CASSLVVSAGRSSAFF.

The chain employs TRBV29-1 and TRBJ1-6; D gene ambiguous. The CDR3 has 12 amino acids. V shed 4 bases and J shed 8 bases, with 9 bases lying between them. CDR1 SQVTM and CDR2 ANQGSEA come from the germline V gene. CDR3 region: CSVGDVDSPLHF. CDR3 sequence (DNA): TGCAGCGTTGGGGATGTGGATTCACCCCTCCACTTT. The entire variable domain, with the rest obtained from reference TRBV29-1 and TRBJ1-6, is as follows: SAVISQKPSRDICQRGTSLTIQCQVDSQVTMMFWYRQQPGQSLTLIATANQGSEATYESGFVIDKFPISRPNLTFSTLTVSNMSPEDSSIYLCSVGDVDSPLHFGNGTRLTVT.

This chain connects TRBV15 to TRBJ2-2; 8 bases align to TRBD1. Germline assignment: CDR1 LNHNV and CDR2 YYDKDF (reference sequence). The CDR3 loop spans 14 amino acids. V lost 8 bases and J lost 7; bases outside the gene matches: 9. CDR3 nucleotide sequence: TGTGCCACCCAGTTGGACAGGGTGGGCGGGGAGCTGTTTTTT. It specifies CATQLDRVGGELFF.

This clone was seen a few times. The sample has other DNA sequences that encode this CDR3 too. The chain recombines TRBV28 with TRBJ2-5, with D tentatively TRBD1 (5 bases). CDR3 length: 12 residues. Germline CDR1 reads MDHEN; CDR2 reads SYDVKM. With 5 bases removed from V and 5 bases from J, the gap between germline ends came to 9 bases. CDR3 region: CASSPGRETQYF. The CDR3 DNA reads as TGTGCCAGCAGTCCAGGGCGGGAGACCCAGTACTTC.

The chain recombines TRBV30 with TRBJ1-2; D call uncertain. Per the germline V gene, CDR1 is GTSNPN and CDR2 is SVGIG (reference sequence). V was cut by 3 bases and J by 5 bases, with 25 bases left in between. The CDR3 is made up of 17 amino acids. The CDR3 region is CAWRKTSGVHPGYGYTF. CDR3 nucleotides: TGTGCCTGGAGAAAAACGAGTGGGGTACATCCCGGGTATGGCTACACCTTC.

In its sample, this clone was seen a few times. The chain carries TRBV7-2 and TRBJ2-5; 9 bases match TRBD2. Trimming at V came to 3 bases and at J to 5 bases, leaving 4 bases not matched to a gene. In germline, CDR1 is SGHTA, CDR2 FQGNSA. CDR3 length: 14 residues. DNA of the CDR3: TGTGCCAGCAGCTTTGCTAGCGGGGCGGAGACCCAGTACTTC. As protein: CASSFASGAETQYF.

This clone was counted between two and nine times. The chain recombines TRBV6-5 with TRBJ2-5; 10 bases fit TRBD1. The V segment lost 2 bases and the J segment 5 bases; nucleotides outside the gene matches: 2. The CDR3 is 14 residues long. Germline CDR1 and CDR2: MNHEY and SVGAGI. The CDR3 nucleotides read TGTGCCAGCAGTTACCGGACAGGGGGGGAGACCCAGTACTTC. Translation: CASSYRTGGETQYF.

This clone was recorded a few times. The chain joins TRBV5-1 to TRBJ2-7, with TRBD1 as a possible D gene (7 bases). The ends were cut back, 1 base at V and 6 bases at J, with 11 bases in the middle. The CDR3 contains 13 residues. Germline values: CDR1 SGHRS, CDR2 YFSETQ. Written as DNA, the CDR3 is TGCGCCAGCAGCTTGACAGGGGAGGTCGAGCAGTACTTC. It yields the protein CASSLTGEVEQYF.

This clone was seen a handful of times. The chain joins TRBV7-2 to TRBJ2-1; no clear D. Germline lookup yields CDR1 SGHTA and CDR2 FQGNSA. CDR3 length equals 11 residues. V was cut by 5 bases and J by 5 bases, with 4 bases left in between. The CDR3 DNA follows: TGTGCCAGCAGCAAGAACAATGAGCAGTTCTTC. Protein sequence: CASSKNNEQFF.

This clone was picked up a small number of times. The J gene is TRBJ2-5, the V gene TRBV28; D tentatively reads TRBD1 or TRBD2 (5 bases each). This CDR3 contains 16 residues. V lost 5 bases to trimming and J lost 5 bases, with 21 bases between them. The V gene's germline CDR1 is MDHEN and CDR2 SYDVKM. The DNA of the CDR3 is TGTGCCAGCAGTCCACCTCCGGGACCGGGCACGGAGACCCAGTACTTC. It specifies CASSPPPGPGTETQYF.

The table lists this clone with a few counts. Here the CDR3 DNA reads TGTGCCAGCAGCTTGGCCTACGTGGGCTATGGCTACACCTTC. Its protein product is CASSLAYVGYGYTF. The genes are TRBV5-8 and TRBJ1-2, with D unresolved. V was clipped by 0 bases and J by 4 bases, with 10 bases between them. Germline V gene data show CDR1 as SGHTS and CDR2 as YDEGEE. The CDR3 consists of 14 residues.

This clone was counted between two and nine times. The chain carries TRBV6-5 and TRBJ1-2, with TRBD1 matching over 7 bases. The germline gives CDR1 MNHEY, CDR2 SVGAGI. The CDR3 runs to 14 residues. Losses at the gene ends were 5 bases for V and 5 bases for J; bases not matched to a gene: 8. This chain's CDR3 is CASSKGQLGYGYTF. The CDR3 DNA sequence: TGTGCCAGCAGTAAGGGACAGTTAGGGTATGGCTACACCTTC.

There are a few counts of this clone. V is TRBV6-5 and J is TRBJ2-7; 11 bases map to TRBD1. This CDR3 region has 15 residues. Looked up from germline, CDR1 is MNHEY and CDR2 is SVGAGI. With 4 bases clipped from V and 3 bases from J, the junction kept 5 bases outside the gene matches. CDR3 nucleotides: TGTGCCAGCAGTTTCGGACAGGGGGCCTTCTACGAGCAGTACTTC. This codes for CASSFGQGAFYEQYF.

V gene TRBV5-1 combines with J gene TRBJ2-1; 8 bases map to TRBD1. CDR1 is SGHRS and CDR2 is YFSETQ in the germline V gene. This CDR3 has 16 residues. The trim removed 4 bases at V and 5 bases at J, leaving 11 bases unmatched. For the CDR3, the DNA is TGCGCCAGCAGCCGAGTCGGACAGGGCTGGGACAATGAGCAGTTCTTC. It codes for CASSRVGQGWDNEQFF.

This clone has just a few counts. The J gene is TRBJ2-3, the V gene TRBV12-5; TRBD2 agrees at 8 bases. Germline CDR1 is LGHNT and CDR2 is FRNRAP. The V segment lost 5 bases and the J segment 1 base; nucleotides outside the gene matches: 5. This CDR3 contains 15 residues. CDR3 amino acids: CASGEAGARTDTQYF. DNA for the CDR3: TGTGCTAGTGGTGAAGCGGGGGCGCGCACAGATACGCAGTATTTT.

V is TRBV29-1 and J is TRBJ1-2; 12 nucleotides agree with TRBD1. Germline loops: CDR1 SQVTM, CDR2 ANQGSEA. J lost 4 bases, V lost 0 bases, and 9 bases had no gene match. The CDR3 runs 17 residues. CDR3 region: CSVEDRRDRGRAYGYTF. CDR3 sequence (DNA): TGCAGCGTTGAAGATAGGAGGGACAGGGGGCGCGCCTATGGCTACACCTTC.

The CDR3 is CASSLGGKQYF. CDR3 DNA sequence: TGTGCCAGCAGCTTGGGAGGGAAGCAGTACTTC. The genes are TRBV5-6 and TRBJ2-7, with a weak D call TRBD2 (5 bases). V was pared by 0 bases and J by 8 bases, with 6 bases between. Germline V lookup: CDR1 SGHDT, CDR2 YYEEEE. The CDR3 extends over 11 amino acids.

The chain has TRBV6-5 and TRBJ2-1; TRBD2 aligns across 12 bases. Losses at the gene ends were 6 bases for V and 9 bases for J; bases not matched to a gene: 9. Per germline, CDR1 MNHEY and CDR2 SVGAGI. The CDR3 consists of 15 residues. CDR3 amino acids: CASSLGTSGLSEQFF. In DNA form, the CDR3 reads TGTGCCAGCAGCCTCGGGACTAGCGGGCTCAGTGAGCAGTTCTTC.